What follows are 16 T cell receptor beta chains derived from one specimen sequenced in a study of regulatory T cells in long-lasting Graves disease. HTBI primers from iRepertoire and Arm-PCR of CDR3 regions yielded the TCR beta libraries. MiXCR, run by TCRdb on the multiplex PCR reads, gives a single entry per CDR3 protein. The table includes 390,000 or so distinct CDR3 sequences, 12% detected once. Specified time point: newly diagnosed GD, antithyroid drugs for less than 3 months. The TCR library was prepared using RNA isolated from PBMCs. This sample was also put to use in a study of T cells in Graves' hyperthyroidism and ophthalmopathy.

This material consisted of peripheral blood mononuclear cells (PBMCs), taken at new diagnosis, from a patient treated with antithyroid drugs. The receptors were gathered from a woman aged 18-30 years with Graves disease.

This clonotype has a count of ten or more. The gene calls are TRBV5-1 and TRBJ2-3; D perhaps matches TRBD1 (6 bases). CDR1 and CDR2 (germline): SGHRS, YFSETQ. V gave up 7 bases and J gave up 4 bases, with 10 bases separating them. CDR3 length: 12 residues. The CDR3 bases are TGCGCCAGCGGCACAGGGTCAGATACGCAGTATTTT. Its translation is CASGTGSDTQYF.

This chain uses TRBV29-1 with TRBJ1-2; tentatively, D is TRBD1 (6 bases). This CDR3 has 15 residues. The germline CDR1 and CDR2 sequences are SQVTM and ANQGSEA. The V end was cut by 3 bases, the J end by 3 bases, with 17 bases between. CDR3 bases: TGCAGCGTTGACGAAGGGGGGGCGGGCGACTATGGCTACACCTTC. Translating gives CSVDEGGAGDYGYTF.

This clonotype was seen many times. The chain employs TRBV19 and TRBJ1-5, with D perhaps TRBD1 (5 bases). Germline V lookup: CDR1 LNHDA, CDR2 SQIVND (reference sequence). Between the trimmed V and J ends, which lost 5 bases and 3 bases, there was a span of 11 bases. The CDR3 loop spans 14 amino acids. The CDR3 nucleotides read TGTGCCAGTAGTCTCCAGGGCTTCAATCAGCCCCAGCATTTT. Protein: CASSLQGFNQPQHF.

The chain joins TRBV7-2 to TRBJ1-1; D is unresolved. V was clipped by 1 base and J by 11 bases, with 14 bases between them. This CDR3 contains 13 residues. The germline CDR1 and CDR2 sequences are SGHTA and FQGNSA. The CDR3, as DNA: TGTGCCAGCAGCTTAGGTTTCGGGCAGAAGGCTTTCTTT. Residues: CASSLGFGQKAFF.

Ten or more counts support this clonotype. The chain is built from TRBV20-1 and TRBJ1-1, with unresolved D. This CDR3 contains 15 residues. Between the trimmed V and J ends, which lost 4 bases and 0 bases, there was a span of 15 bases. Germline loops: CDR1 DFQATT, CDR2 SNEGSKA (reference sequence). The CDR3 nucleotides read TGCAGTGCTAAGGAGATTTCCGGTATGAACACTGAAGCTTTCTTT. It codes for CSAKEISGMNTEAFF.

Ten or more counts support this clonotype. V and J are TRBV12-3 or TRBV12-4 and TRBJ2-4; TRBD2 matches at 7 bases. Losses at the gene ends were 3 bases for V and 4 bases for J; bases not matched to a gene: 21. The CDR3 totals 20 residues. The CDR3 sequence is CASSFPPAGPGEGRKNIQYF. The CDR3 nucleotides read TGTGCCAGCAGTTTTCCTCCGGCGGGACCCGGGGAGGGTAGGAAAAACATTCAGTACTTC.

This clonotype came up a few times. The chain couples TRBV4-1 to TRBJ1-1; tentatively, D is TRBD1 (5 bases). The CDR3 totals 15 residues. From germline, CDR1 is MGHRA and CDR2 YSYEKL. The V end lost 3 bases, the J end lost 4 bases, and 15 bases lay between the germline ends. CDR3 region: CASSQQGGSGTEAFF. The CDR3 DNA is TGCGCCAGCAGCCAGCAGGGAGGTTCGGGCACTGAAGCTTTCTTT.

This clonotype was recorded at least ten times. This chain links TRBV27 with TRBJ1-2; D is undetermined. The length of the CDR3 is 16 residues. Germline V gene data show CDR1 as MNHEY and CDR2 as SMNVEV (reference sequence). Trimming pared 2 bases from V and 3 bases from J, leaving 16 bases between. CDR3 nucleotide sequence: TGTGCCAGCAGTTTAAGCGGGAGGCAGACTTACTATGGCTACACCTTC. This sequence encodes CASSLSGRQTYYGYTF.

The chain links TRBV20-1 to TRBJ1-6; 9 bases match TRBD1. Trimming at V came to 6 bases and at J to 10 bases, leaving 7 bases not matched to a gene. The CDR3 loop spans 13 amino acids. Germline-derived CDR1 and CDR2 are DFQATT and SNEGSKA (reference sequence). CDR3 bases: TGCAGTGCCTGGACAGGGGAAACCTCACCCCTCCACTTT. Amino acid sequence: CSAWTGETSPLHF.

The CDR3 spells CSCGGAPDTQYF. The CDR3 bases are TGCAGTTGCGGGGGGGCCCCAGATACGCAGTATTTT. This chain links TRBV20-1 with TRBJ2-3; 9 bases are a match to TRBD2. The junction had 4 bases not matched to a gene; V was cut back by 8 bases and J by 4 bases. Germline V gene lookup returns CDR1 DFQATT and CDR2 SNEGSKA (reference sequence). This CDR3 is built from 12 residues.

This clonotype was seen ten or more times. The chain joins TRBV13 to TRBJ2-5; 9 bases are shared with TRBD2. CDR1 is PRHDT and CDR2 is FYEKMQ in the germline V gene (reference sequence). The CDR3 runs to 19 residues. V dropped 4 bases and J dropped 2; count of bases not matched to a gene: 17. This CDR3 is CASSSLFLSGSGLQETQYF. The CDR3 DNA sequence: TGTGCCAGCAGCTCCTTGTTCCTTAGCGGGAGCGGGCTACAAGAGACCCAGTACTTC.

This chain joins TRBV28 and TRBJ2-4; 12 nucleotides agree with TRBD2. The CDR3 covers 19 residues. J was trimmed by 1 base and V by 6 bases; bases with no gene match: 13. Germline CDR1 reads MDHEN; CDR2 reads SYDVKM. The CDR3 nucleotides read TGTGCCAGCAGCCTTGGTCTAGCGGGAGGGCTTGGGGCCAAAAACATTCAGTACTTC. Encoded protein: CASSLGLAGGLGAKNIQYF.

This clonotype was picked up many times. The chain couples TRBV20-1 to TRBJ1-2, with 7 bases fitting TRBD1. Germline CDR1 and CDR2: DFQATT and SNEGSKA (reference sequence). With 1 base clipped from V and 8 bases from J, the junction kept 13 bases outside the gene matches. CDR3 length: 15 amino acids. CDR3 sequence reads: CSARAPGGDFGGYTF. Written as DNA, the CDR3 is TGCAGTGCTAGAGCCCCAGGGGGGGATTTCGGGGGCTACACCTTC.

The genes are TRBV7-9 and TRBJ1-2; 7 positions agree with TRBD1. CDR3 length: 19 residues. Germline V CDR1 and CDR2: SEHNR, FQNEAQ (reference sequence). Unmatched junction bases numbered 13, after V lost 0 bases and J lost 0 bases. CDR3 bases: TGTGCCAGCAGCTTAGCGCTCGGAGGGGGCCGTCTTTCTAACTATGGCTACACCTTC. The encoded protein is CASSLALGGGRLSNYGYTF.

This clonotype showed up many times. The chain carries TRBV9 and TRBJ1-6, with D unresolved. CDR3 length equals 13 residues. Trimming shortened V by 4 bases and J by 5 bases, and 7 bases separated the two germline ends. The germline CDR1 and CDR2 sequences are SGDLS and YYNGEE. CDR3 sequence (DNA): TGTGCCAGCAGCCTATACAATAATTCACCCCTCCACTTT. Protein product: CASSLYNNSPLHF.

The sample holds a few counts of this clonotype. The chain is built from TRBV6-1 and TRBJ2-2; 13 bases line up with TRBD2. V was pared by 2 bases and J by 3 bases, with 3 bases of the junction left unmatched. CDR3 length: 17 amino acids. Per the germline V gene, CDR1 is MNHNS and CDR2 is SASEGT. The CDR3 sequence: CASSERTSGSYTGELFF. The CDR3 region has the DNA TGTGCCAGCAGTGAAAGGACTAGCGGGAGTTACACCGGGGAGCTGTTTTTT.